Given below is one T cell receptor beta chain in context. This specimen belongs to a study of CD8 T cells in Susac syndrome. Random hexamers primed reverse transcription of about 0.5 to 1 ug RNA. TCRdb re-analysed the immunoSEQ multiplex PCR reads in MiXCR, keeping a single row per CDR3 protein. The sample consists of 150,000 to 200,000 distinct CDR3 sequences, more than 85% of them appearing once. There are 14 residues in the CDR3. V lost 8 bases to trimming and J lost 2 bases; unmatched junction nucleotides: 6. Germline V gene data show CDR1 as PRHDT and CDR2 as FYEKMQ (reference sequence). This chain connects TRBV13 to TRBJ2-1, with 7 bases fitting TRBD1. Sequenced sample: CD8+ T cells from PBMCs. This sequence was found in a human donor with Susac syndrome. The CDR3 sequence is CASSYRGTYNEQFF. Written as DNA, the CDR3 is TGTGCCAGCTCCTACAGGGGTACCTACAATGAGCAGTTCTTC.